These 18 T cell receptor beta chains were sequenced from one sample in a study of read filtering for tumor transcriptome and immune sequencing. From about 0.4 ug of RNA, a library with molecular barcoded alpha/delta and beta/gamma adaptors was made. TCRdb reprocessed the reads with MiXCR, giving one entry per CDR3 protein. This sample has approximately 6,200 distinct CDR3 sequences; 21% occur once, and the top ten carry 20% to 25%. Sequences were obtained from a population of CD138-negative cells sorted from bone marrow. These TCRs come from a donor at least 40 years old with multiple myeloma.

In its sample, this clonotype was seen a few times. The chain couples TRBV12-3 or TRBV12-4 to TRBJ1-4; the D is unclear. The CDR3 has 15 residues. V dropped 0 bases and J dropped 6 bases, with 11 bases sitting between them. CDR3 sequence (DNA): TGTGCCAGCAGTTTAGCGCTATCGGGTGATGAAAAACTGTTTTTT. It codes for CASSLALSGDEKLFF.

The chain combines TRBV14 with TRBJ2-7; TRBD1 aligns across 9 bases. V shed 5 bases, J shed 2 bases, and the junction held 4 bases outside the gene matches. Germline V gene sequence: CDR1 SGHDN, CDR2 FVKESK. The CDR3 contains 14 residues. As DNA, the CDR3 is TGTGCCAGCAGCTCTCGGGACAGGGCCTACGAGCAGTACTTC. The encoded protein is CASSSRDRAYEQYF.

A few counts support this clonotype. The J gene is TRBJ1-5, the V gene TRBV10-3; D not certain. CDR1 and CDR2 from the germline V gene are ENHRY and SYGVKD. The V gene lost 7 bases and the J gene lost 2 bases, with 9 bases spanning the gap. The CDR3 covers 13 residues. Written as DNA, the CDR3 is TGTGCCATCACCGACGGTGGCAATCAGCCCCAGCATTTT. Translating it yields CAITDGGNQPQHF.

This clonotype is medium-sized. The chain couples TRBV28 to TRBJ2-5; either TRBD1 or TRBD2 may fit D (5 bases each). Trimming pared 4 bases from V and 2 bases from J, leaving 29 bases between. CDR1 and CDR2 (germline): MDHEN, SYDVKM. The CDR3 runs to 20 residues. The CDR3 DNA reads TGTGCCAGCAGTTCCCTGGGAATCAGGGAGAGTGGAGAGGGGCAAGAGACCCAGTACTTC. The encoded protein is CASSSLGIRESGEGQETQYF.

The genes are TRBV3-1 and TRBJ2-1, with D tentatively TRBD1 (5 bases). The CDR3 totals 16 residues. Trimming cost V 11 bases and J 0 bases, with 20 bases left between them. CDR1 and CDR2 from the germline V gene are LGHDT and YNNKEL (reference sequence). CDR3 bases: TGTGCCGTCAGCCAAGACGACAGCAACTCCTACAATGAGCAGTTCTTC. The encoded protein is CAVSQDDSNSYNEQFF.

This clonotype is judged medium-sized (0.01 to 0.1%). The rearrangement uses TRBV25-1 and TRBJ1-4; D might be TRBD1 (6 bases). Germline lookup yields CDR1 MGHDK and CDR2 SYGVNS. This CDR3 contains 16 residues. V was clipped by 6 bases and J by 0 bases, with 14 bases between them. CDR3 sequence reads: CASSRGRVATNEKLFF. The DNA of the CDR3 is TGTGCCAGCAGCAGGGGACGGGTTGCAACTAATGAAAAACTGTTTTTT.

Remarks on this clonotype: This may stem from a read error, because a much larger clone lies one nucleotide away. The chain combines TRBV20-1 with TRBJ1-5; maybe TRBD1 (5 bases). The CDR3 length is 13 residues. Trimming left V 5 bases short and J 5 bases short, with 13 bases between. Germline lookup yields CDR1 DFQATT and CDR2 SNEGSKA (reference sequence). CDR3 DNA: TGCAGTGCTTTAGACAGAAACGATCAGCCCCAGCATTTT. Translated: CSALDRNDQPQHF.

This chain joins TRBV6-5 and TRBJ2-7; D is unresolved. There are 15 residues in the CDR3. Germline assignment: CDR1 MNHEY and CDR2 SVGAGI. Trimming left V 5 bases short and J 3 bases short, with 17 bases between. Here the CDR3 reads CASSGLAGGDYEQYF. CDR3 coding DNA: TGTGCCAGCAGTGGCCTCGCTGGCGGAGACTACGAGCAGTACTTC.

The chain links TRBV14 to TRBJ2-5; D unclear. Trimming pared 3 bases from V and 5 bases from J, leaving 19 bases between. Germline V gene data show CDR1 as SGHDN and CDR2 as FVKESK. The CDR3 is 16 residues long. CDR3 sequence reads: CASSHFGTGRRETQYF. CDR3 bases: TGTGCCAGCAGCCATTTCGGCACCGGTCGGCGGGAGACCCAGTACTTC.

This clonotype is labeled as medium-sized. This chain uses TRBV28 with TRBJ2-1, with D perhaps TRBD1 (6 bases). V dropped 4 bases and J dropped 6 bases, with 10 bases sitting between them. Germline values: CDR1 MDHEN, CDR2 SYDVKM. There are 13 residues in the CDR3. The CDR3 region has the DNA TGTGCCAGCAGTTCTACAGGGTTCAATGAGCAGTTCTTC. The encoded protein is CASSSTGFNEQFF.

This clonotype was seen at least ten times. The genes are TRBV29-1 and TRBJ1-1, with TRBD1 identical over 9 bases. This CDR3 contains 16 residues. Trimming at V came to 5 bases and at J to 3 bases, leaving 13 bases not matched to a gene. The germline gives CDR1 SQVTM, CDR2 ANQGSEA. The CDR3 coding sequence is TGCAGCGTTAACTTGGGACAGGGAATTTCCTACACTGAAGCTTTCTTT. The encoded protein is CSVNLGQGISYTEAFF.

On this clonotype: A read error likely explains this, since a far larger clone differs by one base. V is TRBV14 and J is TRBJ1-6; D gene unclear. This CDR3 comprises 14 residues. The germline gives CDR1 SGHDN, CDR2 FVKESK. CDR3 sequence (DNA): TGTGCCAGCAGCCAAGGGGGTGTAGGCACTGAAGCTTACTTT. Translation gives CASSQGGVGTEAYF.

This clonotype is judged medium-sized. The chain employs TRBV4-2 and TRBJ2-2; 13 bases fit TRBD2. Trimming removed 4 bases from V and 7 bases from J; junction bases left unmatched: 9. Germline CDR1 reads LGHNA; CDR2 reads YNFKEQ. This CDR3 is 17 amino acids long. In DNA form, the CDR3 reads TGTGCCAGCAGCCCCTGGACTAGCGGGAGTCGGAGCGGGGAGCTGTTTTTT. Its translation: CASSPWTSGSRSGELFF.

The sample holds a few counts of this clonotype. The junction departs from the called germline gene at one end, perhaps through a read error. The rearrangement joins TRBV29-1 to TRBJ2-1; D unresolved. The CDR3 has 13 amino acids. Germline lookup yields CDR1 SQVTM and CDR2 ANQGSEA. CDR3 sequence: CSVEPCASYEQFF. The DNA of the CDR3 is TGCAGCGTTGAACCGTGCGCCTCCTATGAACAGTTCTTC.

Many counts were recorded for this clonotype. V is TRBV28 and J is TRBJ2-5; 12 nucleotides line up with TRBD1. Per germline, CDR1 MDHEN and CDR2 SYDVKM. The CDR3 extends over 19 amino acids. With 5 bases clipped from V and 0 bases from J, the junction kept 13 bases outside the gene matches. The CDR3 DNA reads TGTGCCAGCAGTCCCACCGAGCCGGGACAGGGGGCATACCAAGAGACCCAGTACTTC. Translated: CASSPTEPGQGAYQETQYF. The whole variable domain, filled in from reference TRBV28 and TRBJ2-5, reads DVKVTQSSRYLVKRTGEKVFLECVQDMDHENMFWYRQDPGLGLRLIYFSYDVKMKEKGDIPEGYSVSREKKERFSLILESASTNQTSMYLCASSPTEPGQGAYQETQYFGPGTRLLVL.

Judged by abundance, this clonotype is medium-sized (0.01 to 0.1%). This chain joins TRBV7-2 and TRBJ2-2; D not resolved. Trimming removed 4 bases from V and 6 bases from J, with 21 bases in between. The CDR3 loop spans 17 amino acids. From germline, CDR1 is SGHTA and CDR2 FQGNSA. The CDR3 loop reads CASSSPPGGEIPGELFF. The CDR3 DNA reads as TGTGCCAGCAGCTCCCCCCCGGGCGGAGAAATACCCGGGGAGCTGTTTTTT.

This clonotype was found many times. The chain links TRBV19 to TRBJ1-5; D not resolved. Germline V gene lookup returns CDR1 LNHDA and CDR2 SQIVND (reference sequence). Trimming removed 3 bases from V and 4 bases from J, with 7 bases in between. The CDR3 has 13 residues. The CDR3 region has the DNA TGTGCCAGTAGTATGACCCAAAATCAGCCCCAGCATTTT. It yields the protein CASSMTQNQPQHF.

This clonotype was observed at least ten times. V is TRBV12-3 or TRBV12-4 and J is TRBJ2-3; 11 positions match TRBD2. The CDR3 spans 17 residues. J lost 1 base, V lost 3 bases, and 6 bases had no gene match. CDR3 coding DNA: TGTGCCAGCAGTTTTAGCGGGAGGGCCATGGGCACAGATACGCAGTATTTT. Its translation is CASSFSGRAMGTDTQYF.